What follows are 7 T cell receptor beta chains derived from one specimen sequenced in a study of blood T cells in healthy people across ages. Next came a second PCR, run for about 7 to 12 cycles, which used a sample-barcoded 5' primer along with a J-beta primer mix. One entry per CDR3 protein, called by TCRdb with MiXCR from the 5' RACE reads. In the table there are 550,000 to 800,000 distinct CDR3 sequences, about 30% of which are singletons. Sequencing was performed on blood. These receptors all come from an elderly woman in good health.

As for this clonotype: At one end the junction does not follow the germline gene, possibly because of a read error. V is TRBV7-8 and J is TRBJ1-6, with 7 nucleotides matching TRBD1. Looked up from germline, CDR1 is SGHVS and CDR2 is FQNEAQ. This CDR3 spans 15 amino acids. The CDR3 loop is CASAGGGSYNSPFHF. The CDR3 coding sequence is TGTGCCAGCGCAGGGGGGGGATCGTATAATTCACCCTTCCACTTT.

This clonotype was detected ten times or more. The genes are TRBV5-1 and TRBJ2-7; D is unclear. The CDR3 contains 12 residues. CDR1 SGHRS and CDR2 YFSETQ come from the germline V gene. V lost 4 bases to trimming and J lost 4 bases, with 9 bases between them. The CDR3 coding sequence is TGCGCCAGCAGCATAAGGGCGTACGAGCAGTACTTC. The encoded protein is CASSIRAYEQYF. The full variable domain, in which reference TRBV5-1 and TRBJ2-7 provide the parts outside the CDR3, is KAGVTQTPRYLIKTRGQQVTLSCSPISGHRSVSWYQQTPGQGLQFLFEYFSETQRNKGNFPGRFSGRQFSNSRSEMNVSTLELGDSALYLCASSIRAYEQYFGPGTRLTVT.

This rearrangement joins TRBV7-2 to TRBJ2-3, with a possible D match to TRBD2 (6 bases). This CDR3 is built from 17 residues. In germline, CDR1 is SGHTA, CDR2 FQGNSA. The V end was cut by 1 base, the J end by 1 base, with 15 bases between. As DNA, the CDR3 is TGTGCCAGCAGCTTAGACTTACTAGCCCCTGGCACAGATACGCAGTATTTT. Translating gives CASSLDLLAPGTDTQYF.

This clonotype was counted many times. CDR3 nucleotide sequence: TGTGCCAGCAGCGCAGACCACTATGGCTACACCTTC. This codes for CASSADHYGYTF. The chain combines TRBV11-2 with TRBJ1-2; D call uncertain. The germline V gene has CDR1 SGHAT and CDR2 FQNNGV. V lost 5 bases and J lost 3, with 7 bases in between. The length of the CDR3 is 12 residues.

J is TRBJ2-3 and V is TRBV7-2; D perhaps matches TRBD1 (6 bases). Trimming stripped 5 bases from V and 1 base from J, with 16 bases between. The length of the CDR3 is 16 residues. In germline, CDR1 is SGHTA, CDR2 FQGNSA. DNA of the CDR3: TGTGCCAGCAGCCCCGGTGGGGGCGTCCGCACAGATACGCAGTATTTT. As protein: CASSPGGGVRTDTQYF. Complete variable domain (other parts from reference TRBV7-2 and TRBJ2-3): GAGVSQSPSNKVTEKGKDVELRCDPISGHTALYWYRQSLGQGLEFLIYFQGNSAPDKSGLPSDRFSAERTGGSVSTLTIQRTQQEDSAVYLCASSPGGGVRTDTQYFGPGTRLTVL.

This clonotype was counted at least ten times. This chain joins TRBV12-3 or TRBV12-4 and TRBJ2-2; a weak D match, TRBD2 (6 bases). V was shortened by 7 bases and J by 4 bases, with 19 bases between the two germline ends. CDR3 length: 16 residues. The CDR3 coding sequence is TGTGCCAGCACCCGGGGGTCAGGGCCACGCACCGGGGAGCTGTTTTTT. Amino acid sequence: CASTRGSGPRTGELFF.

This clonotype showed up many times. This chain joins TRBV6-5 and TRBJ1-2, with no clear D. The V end lost 6 bases, the J end lost 1 base, and 9 bases lay between the germline ends. The V gene's germline CDR1 is MNHEY and CDR2 SVGAGI. This CDR3 comprises 13 residues. Here the CDR3 reads CASRRSYNYGYTF. Here the CDR3 DNA reads TGTGCCAGCAGGAGGAGTTATAACTATGGCTACACCTTC.